Listed below are T cell receptor beta chains from one sample, sequenced in a study of cytomegalovirus exposure and HLA in healthy donors. The protocol was immunoSEQ multiplex PCR, while the TCRdb copy is restricted to in-frame clones and leaves out a portion. The sample yields roughly 70,000 clones, just under 85% seen once. What was sequenced was PBMCs. The origin of the receptors is a man under 40 in good health and CMV-seronegative. Each CDR3 is given with its conserved first and last residue. The order of the fields is J gene, D gene, V gene, clone size, CDR3 protein, CDR3 DNA. The D gene is left open where the match is weak. Where a row states a size, it is once, few, many or the class of an expanded clone; other rows omit it.

j_gene: TRBJ2-1
d_gene: .
v_gene: TRBV10-3
abundance: .
CDR3aa: CAISEGAPGVADEDNEQFF
CDR3nt: TGTGCCATCAGTGAGGGGGCTCCCGGGGTAGCGGATGAGGACAATGAGCAGTTCTTC

j_gene: TRBJ2-7
d_gene: .
v_gene: TRBV7-8
abundance: .
CDR3aa: CASSLILWALQGEAYEQYF
CDR3nt: TGTGCCAGCAGCTTAATTTTGTGGGCCTTGCAGGGTGAAGCCTACGAGCAGTACTTC

j_gene: TRBJ2-3
d_gene: .
v_gene: TRBV27
abundance: .
CDR3aa: CASSETTGSTDTQYF
CDR3nt: TGTGCCAGCAGTGAGACGACAGGTAGCACAGATACGCAGTATTTT

j_gene: TRBJ2-5
d_gene: .
v_gene: TRBV19
abundance: .
CDR3aa: CASRRRQEPQETQYF
CDR3nt: TGTGCCAGTAGGCGACGACAGGAACCCCAAGAGACCCAGTACTTC

j_gene: TRBJ2-1
d_gene: .
v_gene: TRBV10-3
abundance: .
CDR3aa: CAISESTYRTNNEQFF
CDR3nt: TGTGCCATCAGTGAGTCGACGTACAGAACGAACAATGAGCAGTTCTTC

j_gene: TRBJ2-1
d_gene: .
v_gene: TRBV9
abundance: once
CDR3aa: CASSATSRAYNEQFF
CDR3nt: TGTGCCAGCAGCGCGACCTCGAGGGCCTACAATGAGCAGTTCTTC

j_gene: TRBJ1-2
d_gene: .
v_gene: TRBV30
abundance: .
CDR3aa: CAWSLVIYGYTF
CDR3nt: TGTGCCTGGAGTTTAGTCATCTATGGCTACACCTTC

j_gene: TRBJ1-3
d_gene: .
v_gene: TRBV28
abundance: .
CDR3aa: CASSSGGTGNTIYF
CDR3nt: TGTGCCAGCAGTTCCGGGGGAACTGGAAACACCATATATTTT

j_gene: TRBJ1-4
d_gene: .
v_gene: TRBV16
abundance: .
CDR3aa: CASSQSGAATNEKLFF
CDR3nt: TGTGCCAGCAGCCAATCGGGGGCAGCAACTAATGAAAAACTGTTTTTT

j_gene: TRBJ1-2
d_gene: .
v_gene: TRBV19
abundance: .
CDR3aa: CASSAYKLTSGGSGYTF
CDR3nt: TGTGCCAGTAGTGCCTATAAACTGACATCCGGAGGGTCGGGCTACACCTTC

j_gene: TRBJ2-6
d_gene: TRBD1
v_gene: TRBV5-6
abundance: .
CDR3aa: CASSPQGSGANVLTF
CDR3nt: TGTGCCAGCAGCCCACAGGGGTCTGGGGCCAACGTCCTGACTTTC

j_gene: TRBJ2-5
d_gene: TRBD2
v_gene: TRBV9
abundance: .
CDR3aa: CASGSAGEVGETQYF
CDR3nt: TGTGCCAGCGGATCAGCGGGAGAGGTCGGGGAGACCCAGTACTTC

j_gene: TRBJ2-5
d_gene: .
v_gene: TRBV4-3
abundance: .
CDR3aa: CASSQDRGPGTTQETQYF
CDR3nt: TGCGCCAGCAGCCAAGATCGGGGCCCTGGGACAACCCAAGAGACCCAGTACTTC

j_gene: TRBJ1-2
d_gene: .
v_gene: TRBV5-8
abundance: .
CDR3aa: CASSLEVRASNGYTF
CDR3nt: TGTGCCAGCAGCTTGGAGGTGCGGGCTTCGAATGGCTACACCTTC

j_gene: TRBJ1-4
d_gene: .
v_gene: TRBV28
abundance: .
CDR3aa: CASSLFQGVEKLFF
CDR3nt: TGTGCCAGCAGTTTATTTCAGGGTGTCGAAAAACTGTTTTTT

j_gene: TRBJ2-5
d_gene: TRBD1
v_gene: TRBV11-2
abundance: .
CDR3aa: CASSLNTGGEETQYF
CDR3nt: TGTGCCAGCAGTTTAAACACAGGGGGCGAGGAGACCCAGTACTTC

j_gene: TRBJ2-3
d_gene: TRBD1
v_gene: TRBV10-3
abundance: .
CDR3aa: CAISEFTGVGTDTQYF
CDR3nt: TGTGCCATCAGTGAGTTTACAGGGGTGGGCACAGATACGCAGTATTTT

j_gene: TRBJ2-7
d_gene: TRBD1
v_gene: TRBV27
abundance: .
CDR3aa: CASRRQGSTYEQYF
CDR3nt: TGTGCCAGCAGACGACAGGGATCGACCTACGAGCAGTACTTC

j_gene: TRBJ1-2
d_gene: TRBD1
v_gene: TRBV14
abundance: .
CDR3aa: CASAGGEGYTF
CDR3nt: TGTGCCAGTGCAGGGGGTGAAGGCTACACCTTC

j_gene: TRBJ2-6
d_gene: TRBD1
v_gene: TRBV27
abundance: .
CDR3aa: CASSLSWKGARSSGANVLTF
CDR3nt: TGTGCCAGCAGTTTATCGTGGAAGGGGGCCCGAAGCTCTGGGGCCAACGTCCTGACTTTC

j_gene: TRBJ2-3
d_gene: .
v_gene: TRBV14
abundance: .
CDR3aa: CASSQPGQINTDTQYF
CDR3nt: TGTGCCAGCAGCCAACCGGGACAAATTAACACAGATACGCAGTATTTT

j_gene: TRBJ1-5
d_gene: TRBD1
v_gene: TRBV6-5
abundance: .
CDR3aa: CASSGTGNQPQHF
CDR3nt: TGTGCCAGCAGCGGGACAGGGAATCAGCCCCAGCATTTT

j_gene: TRBJ1-4
d_gene: .
v_gene: TRBV4-2
abundance: .
CDR3aa: CASSQVGAGRNEKLFF
CDR3nt: TGTGCCAGCAGCCAAGTGGGGGCAGGCCGAAATGAAAAACTGTTTTTT

j_gene: TRBJ2-1
d_gene: TRBD1
v_gene: TRBV7-9
abundance: .
CDR3aa: CASSLAGQGWNEQFF
CDR3nt: TGTGCCAGCAGCTTAGCGGGACAGGGTTGGAATGAGCAGTTCTTC

j_gene: TRBJ2-3
d_gene: TRBD1
v_gene: TRBV5-5
abundance: .
CDR3aa: CASSLLAGGDTDTQYF
CDR3nt: TGTGCCAGCAGCTTGTTGGCAGGGGGCGACACAGATACGCAGTATTTT

j_gene: TRBJ1-2
d_gene: TRBD1
v_gene: TRBV11-3
abundance: .
CDR3aa: CASSLETGSNYGYTF
CDR3nt: TGTGCCAGCAGCTTAGAGACAGGGTCTAACTATGGCTACACCTTC

j_gene: TRBJ2-1
d_gene: TRBD2
v_gene: TRBV5-4
abundance: .
CDR3aa: CASSPGTSGGSYNEQFF
CDR3nt: TGTGCCAGCAGCCCGGGGACTAGCGGGGGGAGCTACAATGAGCAGTTCTTC

j_gene: TRBJ2-5
d_gene: TRBD1
v_gene: TRBV11-2
abundance: .
CDR3aa: CASRSGQLVRETQYF
CDR3nt: TGTGCCAGTAGGTCGGGACAGCTCGTGCGGGAGACCCAGTACTTC

j_gene: TRBJ2-1
d_gene: .
v_gene: TRBV4-1
abundance: .
CDR3aa: CASSHQQGRDEQFF
CDR3nt: TGCGCCAGCAGCCACCAACAGGGTCGCGATGAGCAGTTCTTC

j_gene: TRBJ2-1
d_gene: TRBD2
v_gene: TRBV9
abundance: .
CDR3aa: CASSVATYSGGADEQFF
CDR3nt: TGTGCCAGCAGCGTAGCTACTTATAGCGGGGGGGCCGATGAGCAGTTCTTC

j_gene: TRBJ1-5
d_gene: .
v_gene: TRBV18
abundance: .
CDR3aa: CASSPDSSNQPQHF
CDR3nt: TGTGCCAGCTCACCAGACAGCAGCAATCAGCCCCAGCATTTT

j_gene: TRBJ2-3
d_gene: TRBD2
v_gene: TRBV5-4
abundance: .
CDR3aa: CASSPGGREITDTQYF
CDR3nt: TGTGCCAGCAGCCCCGGTGGGCGGGAGATAACAGATACGCAGTATTTT

j_gene: TRBJ2-1
d_gene: .
v_gene: TRBV30
abundance: few
CDR3aa: CAWSRLPNEQFF
CDR3nt: TGTGCCTGGAGTAGACTACCCAATGAGCAGTTCTTC

j_gene: TRBJ2-3
d_gene: .
v_gene: TRBV5-1
abundance: .
CDR3aa: CASSLVGGYGTDTQYF
CDR3nt: TGCGCCAGCAGCTTGGTCGGGGGTTATGGGACAGATACGCAGTATTTT

j_gene: TRBJ2-3
d_gene: TRBD1
v_gene: TRBV28
abundance: .
CDR3aa: CAAGDRATDTQYF
CDR3nt: TGTGCCGCGGGGGACAGGGCCACAGATACGCAGTATTTT

j_gene: TRBJ1-6
d_gene: TRBD1
v_gene: TRBV10-3
abundance: .
CDR3aa: CATIRQGESPLHF
CDR3nt: TGTGCCACCATTCGACAGGGTGAATCACCCCTCCACTTT

j_gene: TRBJ2-1
d_gene: TRBD2
v_gene: TRBV5-1
abundance: .
CDR3aa: CASSLGGGSYNEQFF
CDR3nt: TGCGCCAGCAGCTTGGGGGGGGGATCCTACAATGAGCAGTTCTTC

j_gene: TRBJ1-1
d_gene: TRBD1
v_gene: TRBV28
abundance: once
CDR3aa: CASSTTGTGATEAFF
CDR3nt: TGTGCCAGCAGTACGACCGGGACAGGGGCCACTGAAGCTTTCTTT

j_gene: TRBJ2-3
d_gene: .
v_gene: TRBV7-8
abundance: .
CDR3aa: CASGSGNADTQYF
CDR3nt: TGTGCCAGCGGGAGTGGGAATGCAGATACGCAGTATTTT

j_gene: TRBJ2-5
d_gene: .
v_gene: TRBV7-6
abundance: .
CDR3aa: CASSLGASQETQYF
CDR3nt: TGTGCCAGCAGCTTAGGGGCAAGCCAAGAGACCCAGTACTTC

j_gene: TRBJ2-7
d_gene: .
v_gene: TRBV5-5
abundance: .
CDR3aa: CASRMTGSYEQYF
CDR3nt: TGTGCCAGCAGGATGACAGGCTCCTACGAGCAGTACTTC

j_gene: TRBJ1-2
d_gene: TRBD1
v_gene: TRBV10-3
abundance: .
CDR3aa: CAISGGNRGSYGYTF
CDR3nt: TGTGCCATCAGTGGGGGTAACAGGGGGTCATATGGCTACACCTTC

j_gene: TRBJ2-7
d_gene: TRBD1
v_gene: TRBV6-5
abundance: .
CDR3aa: CASSDDRGLDEQYF
CDR3nt: TGTGCCAGCAGTGACGACAGGGGGCTGGACGAGCAGTACTTC

j_gene: TRBJ2-1
d_gene: TRBD2
v_gene: TRBV2
abundance: .
CDR3aa: CASETGGDLNEQFF
CDR3nt: TGTGCCAGCGAGACGGGGGGGGATTTAAATGAGCAGTTCTTC

j_gene: TRBJ1-2
d_gene: .
v_gene: TRBV30
abundance: .
CDR3aa: CAWSAPPASDLYYGYTF
CDR3nt: TGTGCCTGGAGTGCCCCCCCCGCGAGTGATCTTTACTATGGCTACACCTTC

j_gene: TRBJ2-1
d_gene: TRBD1
v_gene: TRBV9
abundance: .
CDR3aa: CASNGQGNNNEQFF
CDR3nt: TGTGCCAGCAATGGACAGGGGAACAACAATGAGCAGTTCTTC

j_gene: TRBJ2-5
d_gene: .
v_gene: TRBV7-9
abundance: .
CDR3aa: CASSLVGTDETQYF
CDR3nt: TGTGCCAGCAGCTTAGTGGGGACTGATGAGACCCAGTACTTC

j_gene: TRBJ1-4
d_gene: .
v_gene: TRBV18
abundance: .
CDR3aa: CASSPRAPGLEKLFF
CDR3nt: TGTGCCAGCTCACCCCGGGCCCCAGGACTAGAAAAACTGTTTTTT